Listed here are 15 T cell receptor beta chains from one sample, sequenced in a study of T cells after yellow fever vaccination. TCRdb analysed the 5' RACE reads with MiXCR anew, one entry per CDR3 protein. Seen here are just under 600,000 distinct CDR3 sequences, less than 15% observed once, and the top ten hold over 11%. Sample: PBMCs, taken on the day of the yellow fever booster vaccination. The receptors shown here come from a man aged 25 to 40 who received the YFV17D yellow fever vaccine.

The gene calls are TRBV6-4 and TRBJ2-2, with 8 bases that match TRBD1. Per the germline V gene, CDR1 is MRHNA and CDR2 is SNTAGT. There are 21 residues in the CDR3. V was pared by 5 bases and J by 0 bases, with 20 bases of the junction left unmatched. The CDR3 is CASSNRLKIQGVGSNTGELFF. The CDR3 bases are TGTGCCAGCAGTAACCGGCTGAAGATACAGGGGGTGGGGTCGAACACCGGGGAGCTGTTTTTT.

The chain links TRBV18 to TRBJ2-1; 10 nucleotides align to TRBD1. Losses at the gene ends were 3 bases for V and 5 bases for J; bases not matched to a gene: 4. The CDR3 covers 15 residues. Germline values: CDR1 KGHSH, CDR2 LQKENI. For the CDR3, the DNA is TGTGCCAGCTCACCGCGGACAGGGGGGAACAATGAGCAGTTCTTC. As protein: CASSPRTGGNNEQFF.

The chain combines TRBV7-9 with TRBJ1-4; maybe TRBD1 (6 bases). This CDR3 has 15 residues. Looked up from germline, CDR1 is SEHNR and CDR2 is FQNEAQ (reference sequence). Between the trimmed V and J ends, which lost 5 bases and 7 bases, there was a span of 17 bases. The CDR3: CASSVTQGRSEKLFF. The CDR3, as DNA: TGTGCCAGCAGCGTAACACAGGGAAGGTCTGAAAAACTGTTTTTT.

This clonotype was counted a few times. The genes are TRBV11-1 and TRBJ2-1; 9 bases agree with TRBD2. With 5 bases clipped from V and 2 bases from J, the junction kept 16 bases outside the gene matches. The CDR3 covers 19 residues. Germline V gene data show CDR1 as SGHAT and CDR2 as FQDESV (reference sequence). The CDR3 is CASSPGQREATVPYNEQFF. The CDR3 DNA reads TGTGCCAGCAGCCCCGGGCAGCGGGAGGCAACTGTTCCCTACAATGAGCAGTTCTTC.

The chain joins TRBV20-1 to TRBJ1-6; possible D gene TRBD1, 5 bases. There are 18 residues in the CDR3. The germline V gene encodes CDR1 DFQATT and CDR2 SNEGSKA (reference sequence). Trimming removed 6 bases at V and 5 bases at J, with 26 bases between. The CDR3 region is CSANGQGRHELNNSPLHF. DNA for the CDR3: TGCAGTGCCAATGGGCAGGGCCGACACGAGCTTAATAATTCACCCCTCCACTTT.

J is TRBJ2-5 and V is TRBV12-3 or TRBV12-4, with 7 positions matching TRBD1. The CDR3 length is 13 residues. V was pared by 6 bases and J by 7 bases, with 8 bases of the junction left unmatched. CDR3 DNA: TGTGCCAGCAGCCCGACAGGGTTAAGGACCCAGTACTTC. Translated: CASSPTGLRTQYF.

There are a few counts of this clonotype. This sequence joins TRBV6-2 or TRBV6-3 and TRBJ2-7, with TRBD1 matching over 11 bases. The germline CDR1 and CDR2 sequences are MNHEY and SVGEGT. The CDR3 is made up of 15 amino acids. The junction had 6 bases not matched to a gene; V was cut back by 6 bases and J by 2 bases. CDR3 nucleotide sequence: TGTGCCAGCAGATGGGCGGACAGGGGGCCCTACGAGCAGTACTTC. It codes for CASRWADRGPYEQYF.

A note on this clonotype: An end of the junction does not agree with germline; a read error may underlie this. The J gene is TRBJ1-4, the V gene TRBV29-1; D is ambiguous. The CDR3 has 11 amino acids. CDR1 SQVTM and CDR2 ANQGSEA come from the germline V gene. CDR3 in DNA: TGCAGCGTCGGTACTAAGGAAAAACTGTTTTTT. Its protein product is CSVGTKEKLFF.

This clonotype was detected a few times. V usage is TRBV7-9 and J usage is TRBJ2-4; tentative D call: TRBD2 (6 bases). The V end lost 5 bases, the J end lost 0 bases, and 11 bases lay between the germline ends. CDR3 length equals 15 residues. Germline CDR1 SEHNR, CDR2 FQNEAQ (reference sequence). The CDR3 sequence: CASSHGGLAKNIQYF. In DNA form, the CDR3 reads TGTGCCAGCAGCCACGGGGGTCTAGCCAAAAACATTCAGTACTTC.

There are many counts of this clonotype. The chain links TRBV20-1 to TRBJ2-5; D unclear. V shed 0 bases and J shed 4 bases, with 9 bases lying between them. Germline loops: CDR1 DFQATT, CDR2 SNEGSKA (reference sequence). The CDR3 length is 13 residues. The DNA for the CDR3 is TGCAGTGCTAGAGACCCCCACGGAGAGACCCAGTACTTC. Translated, it gives CSARDPHGETQYF.

This clonotype turned up a few times. This chain uses TRBV5-1 with TRBJ2-1; D might be TRBD2 (6 bases). This CDR3 spans 16 amino acids. V was trimmed by 3 bases and J by 8 bases, leaving 21 bases between them. Germline CDR1 is SGHRS and CDR2 is YFSETQ. The CDR3 region is CASSSGGTGAYDEQFF. The CDR3 nucleotides are TGCGCCAGCAGCTCTGGAGGGACTGGGGCTTACGATGAGCAGTTCTTC.

The chain links TRBV12-3 or TRBV12-4 to TRBJ1-2; unclear D gene. The ends were cut back, 5 bases at V and 1 base at J, with 8 bases in the middle. The length of the CDR3 is 13 residues. The CDR3 bases are TGTGCCAGCAGTAGAAGGGTTAACTATGGCTACACCTTC. Protein sequence: CASSRRVNYGYTF.

This clonotype has only a few counts. The rearrangement links TRBV6-5 to TRBJ2-3, with 7 bases lining up with TRBD2. With V trimmed by 0 bases and J by 6 bases, 6 bases remained unmatched. Germline V lookup: CDR1 MNHEY, CDR2 SVGAGI. The CDR3 runs 15 residues. CDR3 DNA: TGTGCCAGCAGTTACTCGAAACTAGCGTCGGATACGCAGTATTTT. This codes for CASSYSKLASDTQYF.

This clonotype was observed at least ten times. The V call is TRBV29-1, the J call TRBJ2-5, with D perhaps being TRBD1 or TRBD2 (5 bases each). The V end lost 5 bases, the J end lost 9 bases, and 10 bases lay between the germline ends. This CDR3 comprises 10 residues. Per the germline V gene, CDR1 is SQVTM and CDR2 is ANQGSEA. The CDR3 loop is CSVWDRAQYF. For the CDR3, the DNA is TGCAGCGTTTGGGACCGGGCCCAGTACTTC.

The chain employs TRBV6-5 and TRBJ2-4; 10 bases align to TRBD1. With 0 bases clipped from V and 8 bases from J, the junction kept 1 base outside the gene matches. The CDR3 is 14 amino acids. CDR1 and CDR2 (germline): MNHEY, SVGAGI. This chain's CDR3 is CASSYSGTGDIQYF. In nucleotides, the CDR3 is TGTGCCAGCAGTTACTCCGGGACAGGGGACATTCAGTACTTC.